One sample yielded the 32 T cell receptor beta chains listed below, sequenced in a study of breast tumors, draining lymph nodes, adjacent tissues. Samples came from axillary lymph nodes draining the breast cancer. TCRdb called the multiplex PCR reads again in MiXCR, with one record for every CDR3 protein. The sample has approximately 89,000 distinct CDR3 sequences; about 27% are singletons. Sequencing used axillary lymph node tissue. The receptor source for this set is a female donor with breast cancer. Some clones in this sample may be carry-over from other donors' samples.

This clonotype was counted at least ten times. This chain uses TRBV12-3 or TRBV12-4 with TRBJ2-4; tentatively, D is TRBD1 (5 bases). CDR3 size: 14 residues. Trimming removed 3 bases from V and 13 bases from J, with 19 bases in between. CDR3 bases: TGTGCCAGCAGTTTGTCTGGCAGGGCTCGAGTCCAGTACTTC. Protein sequence: CASSLSGRARVQYF.

This clonotype has ten or more counts. The chain has TRBV4-3 and TRBJ1-3; D gene ambiguous. V was pared by 1 base and J by 0 bases, with 7 bases between. This CDR3 contains 15 residues. Germline values: CDR1 LGHNA, CDR2 YSLEER. DNA for the CDR3: TGCGCCAGCAGCCAAGTATGGGACTCTGGAAACACCATATATTTT. Protein: CASSQVWDSGNTIYF.

This clonotype came up many times. This chain connects TRBV15 to TRBJ2-7; D is ambiguous. Germline CDR1 reads LNHNV; CDR2 reads YYDKDF (reference sequence). The ends were cut back, 6 bases at V and 2 bases at J, with 20 bases in the middle. This CDR3 has 16 residues. The CDR3 sequence: CATSQPLGPSTYEQYF. DNA for the CDR3: TGTGCCACCAGTCAACCCCTAGGACCTTCAACCTACGAGCAGTACTTC.

The table lists this clonotype with a count of one. This rearrangement joins TRBV29-1 to TRBJ1-2; 7 bases are shared with TRBD1. This CDR3 has 13 amino acids. CDR1 is SQVTM and CDR2 is ANQGSEA in the germline V gene. V gave up 7 bases and J gave up 3 bases; unmatched junction bases: 8. CDR3 amino acids: CSAGSGGDYGYTF. Here the CDR3 DNA reads TGCAGCGCGGGATCAGGGGGGGACTATGGCTACACCTTC.

This clonotype was counted many times. The chain joins TRBV5-1 to TRBJ2-5; D may be TRBD2 (5 bases). Between the trimmed V and J ends, which lost 2 bases and 4 bases, there was a span of 15 bases. From germline, CDR1 is SGHRS and CDR2 YFSETQ. CDR3 length equals 15 residues. CDR3 in DNA: TGCGCCAGCAGCTTCGGGCTAGCAGAGGTAGAGACCCAGTACTTC. Protein product: CASSFGLAEVETQYF.

There are many counts of this clonotype. This may stem from a read error, because a much larger clone lies one nucleotide away. The rearrangement joins TRBV5-6 to TRBJ2-7; D is undetermined. CDR1 and CDR2 (germline): SGHDT, YYEEEE. Trimming took 2 bases from V and 1 from J, leaving 19 bases between them. The CDR3 has 17 amino acids. CDR3 protein: CASSLTAARRRSYEQYF. In DNA form, the CDR3 reads TGTGCCAGCAGCTTAACGGCAGCTCGCCGTAGGTCCTACGAGCAGTACTTC.

Concerning this clonotype: A much larger clonotype is one base distant, so this may be a read error. The CDR3 loop reads CASGFIPVETQYF. The CDR3, as DNA: TGTGCTAGTGGTTTCATACCGGTGGAGACCCAGTACTTC. The J gene is TRBJ2-5, the V gene TRBV12-5; D is unresolved. Per germline, CDR1 LGHNT and CDR2 FRNRAP. This CDR3 is built from 13 residues. The V gene lost 3 bases and the J gene lost 5 bases, with 10 bases spanning the gap.

The chain combines TRBV9 with TRBJ2-1, with 9 bases aligning to TRBD2. The V segment lost 4 bases and the J segment 5 bases; nucleotides outside the gene matches: 4. The germline V gene encodes CDR1 SGDLS and CDR2 YYNGEE. The CDR3 is made up of 14 amino acids. CDR3 residues: CASSHLAGDNEQFF. CDR3 bases: TGTGCCAGCAGCCACTTAGCGGGAGACAATGAGCAGTTCTTC. Drawing the rest from reference TRBV9 and TRBJ2-1, the complete variable domain is DSGVTQTPKHLITATGQRVTLRCSPRSGDLSVYWYQQSLDQGLQFLIQYYNGEERAKGNILERFSAQQFPDLHSELNLSSLELGDSALYFCASSHLAGDNEQFFGPGTRLTVL.

This clonotype was seen a single time. The chain is built from TRBV7-3 and TRBJ2-2; TRBD2 is a possible D gene (6 bases). This CDR3 has 14 amino acids. Germline V CDR1 and CDR2: SGHTA, FQGTGA. The ends were cut back, 6 bases at V and 7 bases at J, with 15 bases in the middle. CDR3 region: CASRWGVGGGELFF. CDR3 in DNA: TGTGCCAGCAGATGGGGAGTCGGGGGCGGGGAGCTGTTTTTT.

This clonotype was recorded many times. The chain joins TRBV20-1 to TRBJ1-1, with no clear D. Trimming removed 4 bases at V and 0 bases at J, with 12 bases between. This CDR3 has 14 amino acids. The V gene's germline CDR1 is DFQATT and CDR2 SNEGSKA (reference sequence). This CDR3 is CSATPRQMNTEAFF. In nucleotides, the CDR3 is TGCAGTGCTACTCCGCGGCAGATGAACACTGAAGCTTTCTTT.

This clonotype was observed many times. The chain joins TRBV6-2 or TRBV6-3 to TRBJ2-5; tentative D call: TRBD2 (6 bases). The CDR3 extends over 14 amino acids. In germline, CDR1 is MNHEY, CDR2 SVGEGT. V lost 4 bases and J lost 3, with 12 bases in between. The CDR3, as DNA: TGTGCCAGCAGTTCCTACGGACTAAAAGAGACCCAGTACTTC. Its translation is CASSSYGLKETQYF.

This clonotype was seen many times. This chain joins TRBV9 and TRBJ2-5; D assignment may be TRBD1 or TRBD2 (5 bases each). Germline V CDR1 and CDR2: SGDLS, YYNGEE. Trimming shortened V by 0 bases and J by 1 base, and 10 bases separated the two germline ends. The CDR3 is made up of 15 amino acids. The CDR3 sequence is CASSVEGRLQETQYF. CDR3 bases: TGTGCCAGCAGCGTAGAGGGGAGACTCCAAGAGACCCAGTACTTC.

This clonotype was seen many times. The chain combines TRBV14 with TRBJ2-3, with D possibly TRBD2 on 6 matching bases. Germline-derived CDR1 and CDR2 are SGHDN and FVKESK. Trimming left V 1 base short and J 10 bases short, with 15 bases between. The CDR3 loop spans 14 amino acids. Here the CDR3 DNA reads TGTGCCAGCAGCCAAGCGGGCCTAGCGTGGGCGCAGTATTTT. Translation: CASSQAGLAWAQYF.

There are many counts of this clonotype. In DNA, the CDR3 is TGTGCCAGCAGTTTGGGGATTAACCTGGGAAACACCATATATTTT. Translating gives CASSLGINLGNTIYF. V gene TRBV12-3 or TRBV12-4 combines with J gene TRBJ1-3, with unresolved D. The CDR3 has 15 amino acids. V lost 3 bases and J lost 4, with 13 bases in between.

Note on this clonotype: Given a much more abundant clone one base away, this may be a read error. The CDR3 DNA reads TGTGCCAGCAGTTCCCTACTAGCGGGACACGTCGAGCAGTACTTC. Encoded protein: CASSSLLAGHVEQYF. V and J are TRBV6-2 or TRBV6-3 and TRBJ2-7; 10 bases line up with TRBD2. J was trimmed by 6 bases and V by 4 bases; bases with no gene match: 9. Germline V gives CDR1 MNHEY, CDR2 SVGEGT. CDR3 length equals 15 residues.

At least ten counts were recorded for this clonotype. The chain links TRBV15 to TRBJ2-1; 10 bases match TRBD1. The J segment lost 7 bases and the V segment lost 5 bases, leaving 11 bases of the junction unmatched. The CDR3 spans 16 residues. Germline lookup yields CDR1 LNHNV and CDR2 YYDKDF (reference sequence). Here the CDR3 reads CATSDNRDRGWNEQFF. Here the CDR3 DNA reads TGTGCCACCAGCGATAACCGGGACAGGGGATGGAATGAGCAGTTCTTC. Full variable domain (missing parts from reference TRBV15 and TRBJ2-1): DAMVIQNPRYQVTQFGKPVTLSCSQTLNHNVMYWYQQKSSQAPKLLFHYYDKDFNNEADTPDNFQSRRPNTSFCFLDIRSPGLGDTAMYLCATSDNRDRGWNEQFFGPGTRLTVL.

This clonotype was counted at least ten times. This chain uses TRBV19 with TRBJ1-5; no definite D call. V lost 4 bases and J 5 bases, leaving 9 bases between the germline ends. Per the germline V gene, CDR1 is LNHDA and CDR2 is SQIVND (reference sequence). The CDR3 is 13 amino acids. CDR3 in DNA: TGTGCCAGTAGTAGGTCAGAGTATCAGCCCCAGCATTTT. This codes for CASSRSEYQPQHF.

This clonotype has a count of ten or more. The V call is TRBV24-1, the J call TRBJ1-1, with D hard to call. Deletions cut 6 bases from V and 3 bases from J, with 10 bases between. Germline loops: CDR1 KGHDR, CDR2 SFDVKD. The CDR3 has 13 amino acids. The CDR3 loop reads CATSQGFDTEAFF. CDR3 nucleotides: TGTGCCACCAGTCAAGGGTTCGACACTGAAGCTTTCTTT.

Many counts were recorded for this clonotype. The junction departs from the called germline gene at one end, perhaps through a read error. The genes are TRBV5-1 and TRBJ2-2; 10 nucleotides agree with TRBD2. Per the germline V gene, CDR1 is SGHRS and CDR2 is YFSETQ. The CDR3 consists of 15 residues. The DNA of the CDR3 is TGTGCCAGCAGCTTAGCGGGAGGAGTTACCGGGGAGCTGTTTTTT. Encoded protein: CASSLAGGVTGELFF.

At least ten counts were recorded for this clonotype. A much larger clone differs from this one at a single base, so this may be a read error. The CDR3 region is CASSHSARGSGNTIYF. The CDR3 nucleotides are TGTGCCAGCAGTCACTCAGCTCGGGGATCTGGAAACACCATATATTTT. V and J are TRBV6-6 and TRBJ1-3; D not certain. From germline, CDR1 is MNHNY and CDR2 SVGAGI (reference sequence). This CDR3 is built from 16 residues.

J is TRBJ2-5 and V is TRBV7-2, with D maybe TRBD2 (5 bases). Germline CDR1 and CDR2: SGHTA and FQGNSA. The CDR3 totals 17 residues. The V end was cut by 5 bases, the J end by 2 bases, with 21 bases between. CDR3 amino acids: CASSPLWSSGCQETQYF. The CDR3 DNA is TGTGCCAGCAGCCCACTCTGGTCCAGCGGATGTCAAGAGACCCAGTACTTC.

The sample holds many counts of this clonotype. V is TRBV28 and J is TRBJ1-3, with a tentative D call TRBD1 (5 bases). CDR3 length equals 16 residues. Trimming removed 3 bases from V and 0 bases from J, with 12 bases in between. Germline lookup yields CDR1 MDHEN and CDR2 SYDVKM. The CDR3 here is CASSFTDSYSGNTIYF. For the CDR3, the DNA is TGTGCCAGCAGTTTTACCGACAGCTACTCTGGAAACACCATATATTTT.

At least ten counts were recorded for this clonotype. The chain recombines TRBV19 with TRBJ2-7; D might be TRBD1 or TRBD2, each matching 5 bases. V dropped 7 bases and J dropped 0 bases, with 13 bases sitting between them. This CDR3 has 14 amino acids. In germline, CDR1 is LNHDA, CDR2 SQIVND (reference sequence). CDR3 sequence reads: CASTPGPNSYEQYF. The CDR3 DNA follows: TGTGCCAGTACACCGGGACCGAACTCCTACGAGCAGTACTTC.

This clonotype was detected ten times or more. The rearrangement uses TRBV19 and TRBJ2-1; possibly TRBD2 for D (7 bases). Trimming left V 0 bases short and J 5 bases short, with 20 bases between. The CDR3 extends over 18 amino acids. Germline loops: CDR1 LNHDA, CDR2 SQIVND (reference sequence). The CDR3 DNA reads TGTGCCAGTAGTATAGATGTTTGGGGGGGGCGGGGAAACAATGAGCAGTTCTTC. Protein product: CASSIDVWGGRGNNEQFF. The full variable domain, completed using reference TRBV19 and TRBJ2-1, is DGGITQSPKYLFRKEGQNVTLSCEQNLNHDAMYWYRQDPGQGLRLIYYSQIVNDFQKGDIAEGYSVSREKKESFPLTVTSAQKNPTAFYLCASSIDVWGGRGNNEQFFGPGTRLTVL.

J is TRBJ1-2 and V is TRBV13; 7 bases are shared with TRBD1. CDR1 and CDR2 (germline): PRHDT, FYEKMQ (reference sequence). Trimming removed 2 bases from V and 4 bases from J; junction bases left unmatched: 13. The CDR3 runs 17 residues. CDR3 in amino acids: CASSLRGRGGQPYGYTF. CDR3 DNA sequence: TGTGCCAGCAGCTTAAGGGGCAGAGGGGGCCAGCCCTATGGCTACACCTTC.

Comment on this clonotype: A much more abundant neighbour one base away suggests this may be a read error. The rearrangement links TRBV6-6 to TRBJ2-1; 14 positions match TRBD2. Trimming cost V 5 bases and J 7 bases; bases outside gene matches: 4. This CDR3 contains 15 residues. Germline CDR1 and CDR2: MNHNY and SVGAGI (reference sequence). Here the CDR3 reads CASSHGLAGGNEQFF. In nucleotides, the CDR3 is TGTGCCAGCAGTCACGGACTAGCGGGAGGAAATGAGCAGTTCTTC.

Comments on this clonotype: Mismatch with germline at one junction end may stem from a read error. The genes are TRBV7-2 and TRBJ2-7; TRBD1 might be the D (6 bases). The germline V gene encodes CDR1 SGHTA and CDR2 FQGNSA. The length of the CDR3 is 14 residues. CDR3 coding DNA: TGTGCCAGCAGCATATTTCAGGGGCCCTACGAGCAGTGCTTC. Its translation: CASSIFQGPYEQCF. Together with reference TRBV7-2 and TRBJ2-7, the CDR3 gives the full variable domain: GAGVSQSPSNKVTEKGKDVELRCDPISGHTALYWYRQSLGQGLEFLIYFQGNSAPDKSGLPSDRFSAERTGGSVSTLTIQRTQQEDSAVYLCASSIFQGPYEQCFGPGTRLTVT.

The rearrangement joins TRBV11-1 to TRBJ1-1, with D unclear. The CDR3 has 13 amino acids. V lost 0 bases and J 1 base, leaving 3 bases between the germline ends. Germline V gene lookup returns CDR1 SGHAT and CDR2 FQDESV (reference sequence). The CDR3 protein is CASSLAENTEAFF. CDR3 sequence (DNA): TGTGCCAGCAGCTTAGCCGAGAACACTGAAGCTTTCTTT.

This clonotype was seen repeatedly, ten times or more. The chain links TRBV19 to TRBJ1-5; D gene ambiguous. The CDR3 length is 14 residues. The V gene lost 7 bases and the J gene lost 4 bases, with 14 bases spanning the gap. The germline gives CDR1 LNHDA, CDR2 SQIVND (reference sequence). The CDR3 is CASMVPLENQPQHF. In nucleotides, the CDR3 is TGTGCCAGTATGGTACCCTTGGAGAATCAGCCCCAGCATTTT.

With respect to this clonotype: Without the conserved terminal phenylalanine or tryptophan, this CDR3 likely stems from a read error. The chain carries TRBV7-2 and TRBJ2-1, with a tentative D call TRBD2 (6 bases). The germline V gene has CDR1 SGHTA and CDR2 FQGNSA. V was trimmed by 8 bases and J by 0 bases, leaving 17 bases between them. The CDR3 totals 16 residues. The CDR3 is CASGHPGLSSYNEQFL. The CDR3 DNA reads TGTGCCAGCGGCCACCCGGGACTGAGCTCCTACAATGAGCAGTTCCTC.

This clonotype showed up many times. This chain joins TRBV20-1 and TRBJ2-3; a weak D match, TRBD2 (5 bases). The length of the CDR3 is 14 residues. Germline V gives CDR1 DFQATT, CDR2 SNEGSKA (reference sequence). V was pared by 6 bases and J by 0 bases, with 13 bases between. This chain's CDR3 is CSARVGSSTDTQYF. CDR3 DNA sequence: TGCAGTGCGCGGGTGGGGTCGAGCACAGATACGCAGTATTTT.

In this sample, this clonotype turned up many times. The V call is TRBV11-2, the J call TRBJ1-2; D is ambiguous. The germline gives CDR1 SGHAT, CDR2 FQNNGV. The ends were cut back, 0 bases at V and 4 bases at J, with 3 bases in the middle. The CDR3 is 12 amino acids. The DNA for the CDR3 is TGTGCCAGCAGCTTAGACCCCTATGGCTACACCTTC. It encodes CASSLDPYGYTF.